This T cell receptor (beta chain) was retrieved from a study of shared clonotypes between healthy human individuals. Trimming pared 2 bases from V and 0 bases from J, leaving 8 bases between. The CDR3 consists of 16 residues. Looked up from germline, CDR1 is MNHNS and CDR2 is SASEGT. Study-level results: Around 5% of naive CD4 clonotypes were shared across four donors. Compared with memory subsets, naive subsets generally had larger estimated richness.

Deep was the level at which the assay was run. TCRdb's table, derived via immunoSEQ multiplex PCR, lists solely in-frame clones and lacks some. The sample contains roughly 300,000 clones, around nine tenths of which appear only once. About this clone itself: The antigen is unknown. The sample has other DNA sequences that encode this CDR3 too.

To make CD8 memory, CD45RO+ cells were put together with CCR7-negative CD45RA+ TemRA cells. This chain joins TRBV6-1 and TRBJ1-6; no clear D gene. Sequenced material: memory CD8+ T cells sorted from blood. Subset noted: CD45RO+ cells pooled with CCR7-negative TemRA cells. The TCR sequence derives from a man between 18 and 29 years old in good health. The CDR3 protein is CASSELASSYNSPLHF. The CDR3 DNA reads TGTGCCAGCAGTGAATTGGCAAGCTCCTATAATTCACCCCTCCACTTT.